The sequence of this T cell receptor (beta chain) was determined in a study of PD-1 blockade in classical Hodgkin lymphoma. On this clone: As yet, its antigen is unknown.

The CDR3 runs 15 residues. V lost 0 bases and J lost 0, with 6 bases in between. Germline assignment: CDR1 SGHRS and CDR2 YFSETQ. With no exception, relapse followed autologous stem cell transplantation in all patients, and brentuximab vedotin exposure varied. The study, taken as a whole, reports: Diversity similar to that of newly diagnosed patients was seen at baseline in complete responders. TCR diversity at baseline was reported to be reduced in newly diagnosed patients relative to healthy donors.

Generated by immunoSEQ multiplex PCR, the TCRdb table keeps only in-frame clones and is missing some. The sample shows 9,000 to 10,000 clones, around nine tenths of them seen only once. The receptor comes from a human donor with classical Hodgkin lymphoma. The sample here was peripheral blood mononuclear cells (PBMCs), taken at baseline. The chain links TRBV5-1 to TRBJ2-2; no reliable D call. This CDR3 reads CASSLEMANTGELFF. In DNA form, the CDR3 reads TGCGCCAGCAGCTTGGAAATGGCGAACACCGGGGAGCTGTTTTTT.